This T cell receptor (beta chain) emerged from a study of blood T cells in healthy people across ages. General study points: No conclusive comparison of naive versus antigen-experienced cells was possible with unsorted PBMCs. More naive CD4+ cells and higher diversity marked long-lived donors relative to aged donors.

This clonotype was observed once. What it binds is not known. Isolation yielded PBMCs, at least 7 million per sample, in every case. Samples each yielded at least 5 micrograms of total RNA. It was with a sample-barcoded 5' primer and a J-beta primer mix that a second PCR of roughly 6 to 12 cycles was run. Each CDR3 protein gets one entry after TCRdb re-called the 5' RACE reads with MiXCR. Here the sample spans about 1.6 million distinct CDR3 sequences, almost 35% being singletons. The source material was blood. This TCR was sampled from a woman between 25 and 40 years old in good health.

The CDR3: CSVLNGQAVNTEAFF. For the CDR3, the DNA is TGCAGTGTCCTAAACGGACAGGCCGTGAACACTGAAGCTTTCTTT. The chain carries TRBV20-1 and TRBJ1-1; 7 bases are a match to TRBD1. V shed 7 bases, J shed 0 bases, and the junction held 11 bases outside the gene matches. Looked up from germline, CDR1 is DFQATT and CDR2 is SNEGSKA (reference sequence). The CDR3 covers 15 residues.